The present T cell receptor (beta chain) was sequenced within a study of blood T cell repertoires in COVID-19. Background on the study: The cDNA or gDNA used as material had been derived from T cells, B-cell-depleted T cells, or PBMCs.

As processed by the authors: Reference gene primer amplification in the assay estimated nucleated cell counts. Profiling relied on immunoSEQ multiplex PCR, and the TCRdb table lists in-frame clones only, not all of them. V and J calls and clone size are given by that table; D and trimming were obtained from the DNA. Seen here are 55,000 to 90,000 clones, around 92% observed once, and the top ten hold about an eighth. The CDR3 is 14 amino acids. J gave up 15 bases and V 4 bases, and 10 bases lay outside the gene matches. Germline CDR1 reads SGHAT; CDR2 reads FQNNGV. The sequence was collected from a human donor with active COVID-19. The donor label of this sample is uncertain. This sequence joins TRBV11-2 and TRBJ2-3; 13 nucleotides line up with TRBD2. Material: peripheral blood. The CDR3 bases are TGTGCCAGCAGCTCACAGACTAGCGGGAGGTTTCTCTATTTT. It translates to CASSSQTSGRFLYF.